This TCR beta chain was found in a study of response to subunit inactivated influenza vaccine. This clonotype was detected ten times or more. The antigen remains undetermined. CDR1 and CDR2 (germline): LGHDT, YNNKEL (reference sequence). CDR3 length: 15 amino acids. The junction had 7 bases not matched to a gene; V was cut back by 0 bases and J by 5 bases. Study-wide points: Only a handful of new T cells, the authors suggested, are recruited with each seasonal influenza vaccination.

TCRdb ran MiXCR on the RT-PCR reads and lists one entry per CDR3 protein. This sample carries about 830,000 distinct CDR3 sequences, approximately 17% of them seen once, and the ten largest clones take approximately 10%. The clonotype was recovered from a man in his fifties who received an inactivated influenza vaccine. Material: PBMCs from blood, obtained about 5 days after vaccination. The V call is TRBV3-1, the J call TRBJ2-7; 7 positions match TRBD2. The CDR3 DNA is TGTGCCAGCAGCCAAGATTTGCGGGAGTGGAACGAGCAGTACTTC. Its translation is CASSQDLREWNEQYF.